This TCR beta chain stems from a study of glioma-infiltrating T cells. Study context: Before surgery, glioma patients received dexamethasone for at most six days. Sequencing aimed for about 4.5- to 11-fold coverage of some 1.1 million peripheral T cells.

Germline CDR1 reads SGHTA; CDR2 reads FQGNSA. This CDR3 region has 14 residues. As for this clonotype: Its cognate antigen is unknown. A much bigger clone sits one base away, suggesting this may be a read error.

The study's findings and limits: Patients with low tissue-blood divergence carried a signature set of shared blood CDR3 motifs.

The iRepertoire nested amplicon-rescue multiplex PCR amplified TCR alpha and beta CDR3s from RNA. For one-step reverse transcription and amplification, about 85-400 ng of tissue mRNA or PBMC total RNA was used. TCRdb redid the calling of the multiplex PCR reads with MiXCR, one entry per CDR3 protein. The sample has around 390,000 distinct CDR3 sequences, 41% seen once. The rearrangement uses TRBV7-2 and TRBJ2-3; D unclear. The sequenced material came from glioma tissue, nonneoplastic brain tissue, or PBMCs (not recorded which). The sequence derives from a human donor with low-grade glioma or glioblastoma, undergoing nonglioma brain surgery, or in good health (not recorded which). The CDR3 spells CAGSLRSGVDTQYF. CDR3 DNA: TGTGCCGGCAGCTTAAGATCTGGGGTAGATACGCAGTATTTT.